A selection of T cell receptor beta chains follows, all from one sample in a study of blood T cells in healthy people across ages. TCRdb called the 5' RACE reads again in MiXCR, with one record for every CDR3 protein. The profile covers around 1,700,000 distinct CDR3 sequences, with 28% appearing a single time and around 7.7% taken by the ten largest. The sample taken for sequencing was blood. Receptors originate from a woman aged 30 to 39 in good health. The CDR3 runs from the conserved cysteine through the conserved F or W. A D gene is named only where the DNA matches it firmly. A clone size is listed for some rows: how often the clone was seen (once, few, many), or a class if it is expanded.

D: NA
V: TRBV28
J: TRBJ2-4
size: few
DNA: TGTGCCAGCGGCTTAGCAGGGGCCAAAAACATTCAGTACTTC
CDR3: CASGLAGAKNIQYF

D: NA
V: TRBV30
J: TRBJ1-2
size: NA
DNA: TGTGCCTCGTCAGGCCTCCCTAACTATGGCTACACCTTC
CDR3: CASSGLPNYGYTF

D: TRBD2
V: TRBV10-3
J: TRBJ2-7
size: NA
DNA: TGTGCCATCCGACTAGCTCCCAATGAGCAGTACTTC
CDR3: CAIRLAPNEQYF

D: NA
V: TRBV12-3/TRBV12-4
J: TRBJ2-7
size: NA
DNA: TGTGCCAGCAGTTACGGGGCTTCCCACTACGAGCAGTACTTC
CDR3: CASSYGASHYEQYF

D: NA
V: TRBV3-1
J: TRBJ2-7
size: NA
DNA: TGTGCCTGCAGCTCGCAATCTGGACGGAGCCACGAGCAGTACTTC
CDR3: CACSSQSGRSHEQYF

D: TRBD2
V: TRBV9
J: TRBJ2-7
size: few
DNA: TGTGCCAGCAGCATGGGAGGGGCCGACGAGCAGTACTTC
CDR3: CASSMGGADEQYF

D: NA
V: TRBV7-4
J: TRBJ2-1
size: few
DNA: TGTGCCAGCAGTTCCGGGACTTCGGGGTTCTTC
CDR3: CASSSGTSGFF

D: NA
V: TRBV20-1
J: TRBJ1-1
size: NA
DNA: TGCAGTGCTAGAGATTTACCGAACACTGAAGCTTTCTTT
CDR3: CSARDLPNTEAFF

D: TRBD1
V: TRBV6-5
J: TRBJ1-2
size: NA
DNA: TGTGCCAGCAGTTACCACGGGACAGGGAATGGCTACACCTTC
CDR3: CASSYHGTGNGYTF

D: NA
V: TRBV2
J: TRBJ1-2
size: NA
DNA: TGTGCCAGCAGTGAAGCGCTTAGGACGGTCTATGACTACACCTTC
CDR3: CASSEALRTVYDYTF

D: NA
V: TRBV3-1
J: TRBJ1-2
size: NA
DNA: TGTGCCAGCAGCCCGTCGACCAGGGACGGCTACACCTTC
CDR3: CASSPSTRDGYTF

D: NA
V: TRBV4-3
J: TRBJ2-3
size: many
DNA: TGCGCCAGCAGCTCTTACACACTAAATACGCAGTATTTT
CDR3: CASSSYTLNTQYF

D: TRBD2
V: TRBV20-1
J: TRBJ2-7
size: many
DNA: TGCAGTGCGACTAGCAGAAGCTCCTACGAGCAGTACTTC
CDR3: CSATSRSSYEQYF

D: NA
V: TRBV12-3/TRBV12-4
J: TRBJ2-7
size: NA
DNA: TGTGCCAGCAAAGGGACCCTCCACGGGCAGTACTTC
CDR3: CASKGTLHGQYF

D: TRBD2
V: TRBV5-1
J: TRBJ2-3
size: NA
DNA: TGCGCCGGCAGCTTGACAAGCGGGGGTGTCGGAACAGATACGCAGTATTTT
CDR3: CAGSLTSGGVGTDTQYF

D: TRBD2
V: TRBV18
J: TRBJ2-4
size: NA
DNA: TGTGCCAGCTCACCTGCTAGCGGGCGAAACATTCAGTACTTC
CDR3: CASSPASGRNIQYF

D: NA
V: TRBV3-1
J: TRBJ1-2
size: NA
DNA: TGTGCCAGCAGCCAATACAAACCGGGACGGACCCTCTATGGCTACACCTTC
CDR3: CASSQYKPGRTLYGYTF

D: NA
V: TRBV7-9
J: TRBJ1-2
size: few
DNA: TGTGCCAGCAGCCCAGGGGACTACACCTTC
CDR3: CASSPGDYTF

D: NA
V: TRBV25-1
J: TRBJ2-5
size: NA
DNA: TGTGCCAGCAGTGATGGCGCCGGGAATCCACAAGAGACCCAGTACTTC
CDR3: CASSDGAGNPQETQYF

D: TRBD1
V: TRBV6-2/TRBV6-3
J: TRBJ1-4
size: NA
DNA: TGTGCCAGCAGTTACTCGGGACAGGGGGCAAGGAGGAAACTGTTTTTT
CDR3: CASSYSGQGARRKLFF

D: NA
V: TRBV4-1
J: TRBJ2-5
size: many
DNA: TGCGCCAGCAGCCAAGTTGGGACTGAAAAGGAGACCCAGTACTTC
CDR3: CASSQVGTEKETQYF

D: TRBD2
V: TRBV14
J: TRBJ2-1
size: NA
DNA: TGTGCCGGCAGCCAAGTATTTAGCGGGAGGGAATACAATGAGCAGTTCTTC
CDR3: CAGSQVFSGREYNEQFF

D: NA
V: TRBV28
J: TRBJ2-3
size: NA
DNA: TGTGCCGGCAGTCCGGGGGGCGCAGATACGCAGTATTTT
CDR3: CAGSPGGADTQYF

D: NA
V: TRBV7-9
J: TRBJ2-5
size: few
DNA: TGTGCCAGCAGCTCAGACGGCAGACAAGAGACCCAGTACTTC
CDR3: CASSSDGRQETQYF

D: NA
V: TRBV20-1
J: TRBJ2-3
size: NA
DNA: TGCAGTGCCCACCACGGGGCCAGGAGCGACACAGATACGCAGTATTTT
CDR3: CSAHHGARSDTDTQYF

D: TRBD2
V: TRBV7-2
J: TRBJ2-1
size: many
DNA: TGTGCCAGCACCTTTACCGGAGGACTAGACGGTCGGCATCAGTTCTTC
CDR3: CASTFTGGLDGRHQFF

D: NA
V: TRBV5-1
J: TRBJ2-7
size: few
DNA: TGCGCCAGCAGCTTGGCCACGGTGGCCTACGAGCAGTACTTC
CDR3: CASSLATVAYEQYF

D: NA
V: TRBV29-1
J: TRBJ2-7
size: many
DNA: TGCAGCGGCGGGGCGCGGGATCTCGGGGAGCAGTACTTC
CDR3: CSGGARDLGEQYF

D: NA
V: TRBV10-1
J: TRBJ2-4
size: many
DNA: TGCGCCAAGGGAAAAGGGGGGAGAGATAGGGCCAAAAACATTCAGTACTTC
CDR3: CAKGKGGRDRAKNIQYF

D: TRBD1
V: TRBV5-5
J: TRBJ1-1
size: NA
DNA: TGTGCCAGCACTAGGACAGGGTTGACTGAAGCTTTCTTT
CDR3: CASTRTGLTEAFF

D: NA
V: TRBV6-5
J: TRBJ2-1
size: NA
DNA: TGTGCCAGCAGCATGAACGGTTACAATGAGCAGTTCTTC
CDR3: CASSMNGYNEQFF

D: NA
V: TRBV9
J: TRBJ2-3
size: few
DNA: TGTGCCAGCAGCGTAGGCGGGTATGTTGCAGATACGCAGTATTTT
CDR3: CASSVGGYVADTQYF

D: NA
V: TRBV7-2
J: TRBJ2-5
size: NA
DNA: TGTGTCAGCAGCTTAGCTCCGGGCCTCCAAGAGACCCAGTACTTC
CDR3: CVSSLAPGLQETQYF

D: NA
V: TRBV28
J: TRBJ2-7
size: many
DNA: TGTGCCAGCAGTTTTCGCAGGGGAAACGAGCAGTACTTC
CDR3: CASSFRRGNEQYF

D: TRBD2
V: TRBV4-3
J: TRBJ2-1
size: few
DNA: TGCGCCAGCAGCCAAGTATCTAGCGGGAGATTTACGGCCAACAATGAGCAGTTCTTC
CDR3: CASSQVSSGRFTANNEQFF

D: NA
V: TRBV5-6
J: TRBJ1-1
size: NA
DNA: TGTGCCAGCAGCTTGCCTGGACAGTCCACTGAAGCTTTCTTT
CDR3: CASSLPGQSTEAFF

D: NA
V: TRBV12-3/TRBV12-4
J: TRBJ2-1
size: NA
DNA: TGTGCCAGCAGTTTGGTGGACCTGCGGGGTGAGCAGTTCTTC
CDR3: CASSLVDLRGEQFF

D: TRBD2
V: TRBV6-5
J: TRBJ2-1
size: many
DNA: TGTGCCAGCAGTTACAAGGCGGGAGTGTCAAATGAGCAGTTCTTC
CDR3: CASSYKAGVSNEQFF

D: NA
V: TRBV21-1
J: TRBJ2-7
size: NA
DNA: TGTGCCAGCAGCCTTCACGCGGGCTACGAGCAGTACTTC
CDR3: CASSLHAGYEQYF

D: NA
V: TRBV6-1
J: TRBJ1-5
size: NA
DNA: TGTGCCAGCTCACAGGAAATTAGTCAGCCCCAGCATTTT
CDR3: CASSQEISQPQHF

D: TRBD2
V: TRBV27
J: TRBJ2-5
size: few
DNA: TGTGCCAGCAAAGGAGCGGGGGAGAGGGAGACCCAGTACTTC
CDR3: CASKGAGERETQYF

D: NA
V: TRBV29-1
J: TRBJ2-3
size: NA
DNA: TGCAGCGGCCACCCGGGGGGCTGGGAAGATACGCAGTATTTT
CDR3: CSGHPGGWEDTQYF

D: NA
V: TRBV29-1
J: TRBJ1-5
size: NA
DNA: TGCGGCGACGCCTCAGGAGTGGAGAGCAATCAGCCCCAGCATTTT
CDR3: CGDASGVESNQPQHF

D: TRBD1
V: TRBV12-3/TRBV12-4
J: TRBJ1-5
size: NA
DNA: TGTGCCAGCAGTTCTCCGGGACAGGGGTCCTATAGCAATCAGCCCCAGCATTTT
CDR3: CASSSPGQGSYSNQPQHF

D: NA
V: TRBV7-2
J: TRBJ2-1
size: NA
DNA: TGTGCCAGCAGCCTTAGGTGGAATAGTTTCTACAATGAGCAGTTCTTC
CDR3: CASSLRWNSFYNEQFF

D: NA
V: TRBV4-1
J: TRBJ1-1
size: NA
DNA: TGCGCCAGCAGCCAAGAGGACACTGAAGCTTTCTTT
CDR3: CASSQEDTEAFF

D: NA
V: TRBV6-5
J: TRBJ1-1
size: NA
DNA: TGTGCCAGCAGTTACGGGGGAGCAGAGGGTGGAGCTTTCTTT
CDR3: CASSYGGAEGGAFF

D: NA
V: TRBV7-2
J: TRBJ1-2
size: few
DNA: TGTGCCAGCAGCCCTAGTTCTTACTATGGCTACACCTTC
CDR3: CASSPSSYYGYTF

D: NA
V: TRBV9
J: TRBJ2-4
size: few
DNA: TGTGCCAGCAGCGTAAAGGAGGGCAACAACATTCAGTACTTC
CDR3: CASSVKEGNNIQYF

D: NA
V: TRBV10-1
J: TRBJ1-1
size: few
DNA: TGCGCCAGCAGTTTTTCCCTTGGTGGGGGCACTGAAGCTTTCTTT
CDR3: CASSFSLGGGTEAFF

D: TRBD2
V: TRBV12-3/TRBV12-4
J: TRBJ2-5
size: few
DNA: TGTGCCAGCAGTCCACGGACTAGCGGGAGTATGGAGACCCAGTACTTC
CDR3: CASSPRTSGSMETQYF

D: NA
V: TRBV11-2
J: TRBJ2-6
size: NA
DNA: TGTGCCAGCAGCTTCACGATACCCGACGGGGCCAACGTCCTGACTTTC
CDR3: CASSFTIPDGANVLTF

D: TRBD1
V: TRBV7-2
J: TRBJ2-1
size: many
DNA: TGTGCCAGCAGCAGCTACAGGGGTGAGAATGAGCAGTTCTTC
CDR3: CASSSYRGENEQFF

D: NA
V: TRBV7-9
J: TRBJ1-2
size: NA
DNA: TGTGCCAGCAGCCGGGGAATGAAGTATGGCTACACCTTC
CDR3: CASSRGMKYGYTF

D: TRBD1
V: TRBV10-3
J: TRBJ2-1
size: NA
DNA: TGTGCCATCAGTGGAATGACAGGGAATGAGCAGTTCTTC
CDR3: CAISGMTGNEQFF

D: NA
V: TRBV20-1
J: TRBJ2-2
size: few
DNA: TGCAGTGCTGCGAGAGCGAACACCGGGGAGCTGTTTTTT
CDR3: CSAARANTGELFF

D: NA
V: TRBV6-1
J: TRBJ2-7
size: few
DNA: TGTGCCAGCACTCGACACCGCGGATCTTACGAGCAGTACTTC
CDR3: CASTRHRGSYEQYF

D: TRBD1
V: TRBV10-3
J: TRBJ2-7
size: NA
DNA: TGTGCCATCAGTCCGGGACAGGAGAAATACGAGCAGTACTTC
CDR3: CAISPGQEKYEQYF

D: NA
V: TRBV10-3
J: TRBJ1-5
size: NA
DNA: TGTGCCATCATGTCGGGGGATAGCAATCAGCCCCAGCATTTT
CDR3: CAIMSGDSNQPQHF